The sequence of this T cell receptor (beta chain) was determined in a study of response to subunit inactivated influenza vaccine. The study's findings and limits: New T cells are recruited in small numbers by each seasonal influenza vaccination, according to the authors' suggestion.

Germline V gene lookup returns CDR1 SGHAT and CDR2 FQNNGV. The CDR3 covers 18 residues. V gave up 1 base and J gave up 0 bases, with 16 bases separating them. Turning to this clonotype: As yet, its antigen is unknown.

TCRdb recomputed calls from the RT-PCR reads with MiXCR, one row per CDR3 protein. The data show 800,000 to 1,000,000 distinct CDR3 sequences, 21% seen once. This TCR derives from a man aged 50 to 59 who received an inactivated influenza vaccine. The V and J genes are TRBV11-2 and TRBJ2-1, with a weak D call TRBD1 (5 bases). This specimen was PBMCs from blood, taken around 5 days after vaccination. In DNA form, the CDR3 reads TGTGCCAGCAGCTTAGGTCTCGCAGGGCCTAGCTCCTACAATGAGCAGTTCTTC. Amino acids: CASSLGLAGPSSYNEQFF.